This TCR beta chain emerged from a study of OX40 agonist ivuxolimab in advanced cancers. In the study overall: Patients got intravenous ivuxolimab at 0.01 to 10 mg/kg every 2 weeks. Overall study findings and caveats: The mean number of expanded clones was higher in CD8+ T cells than in CD4+.

A few counts support this clone. Its target is not known. Data came from immunoSEQ multiplex PCR; TCRdb stores just in-frame clones and leaves some out. This table has roughly 14,000 clones, approximately 76% appearing once. The CDR3 extends over 14 amino acids. Deletions cut 5 bases from V and 7 bases from J, with 15 bases between. The germline CDR1 and CDR2 sequences are SGHNT and YENEEA. Patients were excluded for autoimmune disease history or systemic immunosuppression. Peripheral blood came from all dose cohorts at three timepoints. The source is an adult with an advanced solid tumor such as melanoma, head and neck, liver or kidney cancer. J is TRBJ2-1 and V is TRBV11-3, with TRBD2 as a possible D gene (6 bases). Specimen: CD4+ or CD8+ T cells sorted from blood, collected in a trial of the OX40 agonist ivuxolimab. The CDR3, as DNA: TGTGCCAGCAGCCTCCTCTTAGGAGGGAATGAGCAGTTCTTC. Translating gives CASSLLLGGNEQFF.